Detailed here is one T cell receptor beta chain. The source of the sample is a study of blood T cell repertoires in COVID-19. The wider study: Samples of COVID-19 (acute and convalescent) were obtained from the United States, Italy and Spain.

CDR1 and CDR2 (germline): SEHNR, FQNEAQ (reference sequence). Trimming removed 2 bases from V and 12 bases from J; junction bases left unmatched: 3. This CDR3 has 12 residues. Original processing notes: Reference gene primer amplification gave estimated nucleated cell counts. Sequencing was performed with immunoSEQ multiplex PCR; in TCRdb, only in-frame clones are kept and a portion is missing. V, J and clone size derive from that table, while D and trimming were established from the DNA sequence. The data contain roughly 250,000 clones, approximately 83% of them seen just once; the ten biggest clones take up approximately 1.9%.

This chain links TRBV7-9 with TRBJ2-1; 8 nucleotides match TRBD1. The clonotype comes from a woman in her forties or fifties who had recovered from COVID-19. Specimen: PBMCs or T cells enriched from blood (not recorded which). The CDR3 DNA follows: TGTGCCAGCAGCTTAACAGACAGGGGGCAGTTCTTC. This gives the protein CASSLTDRGQFF.